The clone carrying this T cell receptor (beta chain) was found once. The antigen is undetermined. The ends lost 11 bases at V and 0 bases at J; junction bases unmatched: 0. The length of the CDR3 is 12 residues. Germline CDR1 MNHEY, CDR2 SMNVEV (reference sequence). The data were taken from a study of OX40 agonist ivuxolimab in advanced cancers. Sequenced by immunoSEQ multiplex PCR; TCRdb stores in-frame clones only, minus some. The sample has roughly 90,000 clones; 94% are singletons. General study results and limits: Both CD4+ and CD8+ T cell populations in blood had undergone clonal expansion by week 6 at 0.1 to 3.0 mg/kg.

The source of this sequence is an adult with an advanced solid tumor such as melanoma, head and neck, liver or kidney cancer. The specimen was CD4+ or CD8+ T cells sorted from blood, collected in a trial of the OX40 agonist ivuxolimab. The gene calls are TRBV27 and TRBJ2-1; 8 bases line up with TRBD2. The CDR3 sequence is CAAGGSYNEQFF. The CDR3 DNA sequence: TGTGCCGCGGGGGGCTCCTACAATGAGCAGTTCTTC.